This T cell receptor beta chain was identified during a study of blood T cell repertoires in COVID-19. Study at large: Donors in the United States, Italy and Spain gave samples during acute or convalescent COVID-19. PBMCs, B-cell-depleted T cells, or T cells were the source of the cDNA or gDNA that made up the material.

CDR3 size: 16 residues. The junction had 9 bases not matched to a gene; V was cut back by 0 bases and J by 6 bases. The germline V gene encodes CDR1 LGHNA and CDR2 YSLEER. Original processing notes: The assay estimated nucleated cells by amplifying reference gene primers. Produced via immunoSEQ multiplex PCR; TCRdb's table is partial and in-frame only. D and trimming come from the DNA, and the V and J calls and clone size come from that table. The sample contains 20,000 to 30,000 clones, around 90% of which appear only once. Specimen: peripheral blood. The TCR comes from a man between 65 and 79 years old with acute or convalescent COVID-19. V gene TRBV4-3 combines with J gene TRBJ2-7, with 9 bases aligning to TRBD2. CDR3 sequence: CASSQERRAGGGEQYF. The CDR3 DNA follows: TGCGCCAGCAGCCAAGAAAGGCGTGCGGGAGGGGGCGAGCAGTACTTC.